These 15 T cell receptor beta chains originate from one sample sequenced in a study of T cells in Graves' hyperthyroidism and ophthalmopathy. From RNA transcripts, TCR beta CDR3 regions were amplified. First-round RT-PCR targeting the TCR CDR3 was performed with the HTBI primer set. TCRdb analysed the multiplex PCR reads with MiXCR anew, one entry per CDR3 protein. Of fewer than 600,000 distinct CDR3 sequences in the sample, approximately 15% were seen once. Sequencing input: blood. The receptors were sampled from a woman younger than 35 with Graves' hyperthyroidism.

Only a few counts were recorded for this clonotype. V usage is TRBV12-5 and J usage is TRBJ2-2; 12 bases align to TRBD2. J was trimmed by 2 bases and V by 3 bases; bases with no gene match: 13. CDR3 length: 20 amino acids. CDR1 is LGHNT and CDR2 is FRNRAP in the germline V gene. The CDR3 sequence: CASGFSTHRLAGANTGELFF. CDR3 nucleotide sequence: TGTGCTAGTGGTTTCTCAACTCATAGACTAGCGGGAGCTAACACCGGGGAGCTGTTTTTT.

This clonotype was found many times. V and J are TRBV6-1 and TRBJ2-2, with a weak D call TRBD2 (6 bases). This CDR3 comprises 15 residues. CDR1 is MNHNS, CDR2 SASEGT, per germline. Trimming stripped 1 base from V and 6 bases from J, with 12 bases between. The CDR3 DNA follows: TGTGCCAGCAGTGAAGGAACGGGGGAATCCGGGGAGCTGTTTTTT. This encodes CASSEGTGESGELFF.

This clonotype came up many times. This chain links TRBV11-2 with TRBJ1-1; 10 bases line up with TRBD1. The CDR3 is 13 amino acids. With 4 bases clipped from V and 5 bases from J, the junction kept 1 base outside the gene matches. CDR1 is SGHAT and CDR2 is FQNNGV in the germline V gene. CDR3 sequence reads: CASSWDRGTEAFF. CDR3 DNA sequence: TGTGCCAGCAGCTGGGACAGGGGAACTGAAGCTTTCTTT.

This clonotype was picked up one time. The J gene is TRBJ2-1, the V gene TRBV12-5, with 9 bases matching TRBD2. CDR3 length: 16 amino acids. Germline values: CDR1 LGHNT, CDR2 FRNRAP. V lost 3 bases, J lost 4 bases, and 7 bases stayed unmatched. In DNA, the CDR3 is TGTGCTAGTGGTTTAGGTAGCGGGAGAAGATACAATGAGCAGTTCTTC. Its protein is CASGLGSGRRYNEQFF.

In this sample, this clonotype turned up many times. The rearrangement links TRBV6-1 to TRBJ2-5, with TRBD1 matching 7 bases. Germline-derived CDR1 and CDR2 are MNHNS and SASEGT. The CDR3 extends over 14 amino acids. Trimming took 6 bases from V and 4 from J; bases not matched to a gene: 8. In DNA, the CDR3 is TGTGCCAGCAGCGGGACAGCATTTGGAGAGACCCAGTACTTC. Its translation: CASSGTAFGETQYF.

This clonotype was observed a few times. The chain combines TRBV10-1 with TRBJ2-2; D is perhaps TRBD1 (6 bases). This CDR3 spans 16 amino acids. CDR1 and CDR2 from the germline V gene are WNHNN and SYGVQD (reference sequence). V was clipped by 0 bases and J by 2 bases, with 10 bases between them. This CDR3 is CASSESGTSNTGELFF. The CDR3 coding sequence is TGCGCCAGCAGTGAGTCTGGGACATCCAACACCGGGGAGCTGTTTTTT.

The rearrangement uses TRBV4-1 and TRBJ2-3, with D tentatively TRBD1 (6 bases). Germline values: CDR1 MGHRA, CDR2 YSYEKL. The V end lost 1 base, the J end lost 3 bases, and 17 bases lay between the germline ends. CDR3 length: 17 amino acids. Written as DNA, the CDR3 is TGCGCCAGCAGCCAAGGCCTGGACAGTGGACTTACAGATACGCAGTATTTT. Residues: CASSQGLDSGLTDTQYF.

Ten or more counts support this clonotype. This rearrangement joins TRBV12-3 or TRBV12-4 to TRBJ1-2; 8 positions agree with TRBD1. The CDR3 loop spans 13 amino acids. With V trimmed by 3 bases and J by 6 bases, 3 bases remained unmatched. For the CDR3, the DNA is TGTGCCAGCAGTTTTAACAGGGGGGATGGCTACACCTTC. Translating gives CASSFNRGDGYTF.

V is TRBV2 and J is TRBJ1-5; D not resolved. This CDR3 comprises 17 residues. Germline V gene lookup returns CDR1 SNHLY and CDR2 FYNNEI. Trimming left V 2 bases short and J 6 bases short, with 20 bases between. The DNA for the CDR3 is TGTGCCAGCAGTGAAACCGGATCAAAGAAATATCCTCAGCCCCAGCATTTT. It specifies CASSETGSKKYPQPQHF.

The chain uses TRBV19 and TRBJ1-2, with D maybe TRBD1 (5 bases). V was cut by 7 bases and J by 5 bases, with 8 bases left in between. The CDR3 spans 11 residues. Germline values: CDR1 LNHDA, CDR2 SQIVND (reference sequence). The CDR3 protein is CASKAGYGYTF. The CDR3 nucleotides are TGTGCCAGTAAGGCAGGGTATGGCTACACCTTC.

Comment on this clonotype: This may stem from a read error, because a much larger clone lies one nucleotide away. The gene calls are TRBV5-1 and TRBJ2-7; D perhaps matches TRBD1 (6 bases). The CDR3 consists of 16 residues. CDR1 and CDR2 (germline): SGHRS, YFSETQ. V was cut by 0 bases and J by 1 base, with 14 bases left in between. CDR3 in amino acids: CASSLGDGTRSYEQYF. The CDR3 bases are TGCGCCAGCAGCTTGGGAGATGGGACACGATCCTACGAGCAGTACTTC.

This clonotype was found many times. The rearrangement uses TRBV18 and TRBJ2-2; possible D gene TRBD1, 6 bases. CDR3 size: 15 residues. V was trimmed by 0 bases and J by 2 bases, leaving 7 bases between them. CDR1 is KGHSH and CDR2 is LQKENI in the germline V gene. CDR3 DNA: TGTGCCAGCTCACCACCGACAGGCAACACCGGGGAGCTGTTTTTT. Its protein is CASSPPTGNTGELFF.

This clonotype has a handful of counts. This clone may be a read error of a much larger clone one base away. The J gene is TRBJ1-2, the V gene TRBV27; perhaps TRBD1 as D (5 bases). Trimming removed 1 base at V and 7 bases at J, with 16 bases between. There are 15 residues in the CDR3. CDR1 and CDR2 from the germline V gene are MNHEY and SMNVEV (reference sequence). CDR3 DNA sequence: TGTGCCAGCAGTTTATACTCAGGGAGAGGCTTTGGCTACACCTTC. The encoded protein is CASSLYSGRGFGYTF.

The chain links TRBV13 to TRBJ2-3, with TRBD1 matching 12 bases. CDR3 length: 16 amino acids. J was trimmed by 4 bases and V by 5 bases; bases with no gene match: 7. Per the germline V gene, CDR1 is PRHDT and CDR2 is FYEKMQ (reference sequence). The chain's CDR3 is CASSLPGQGAPDTQYF. CDR3 DNA sequence: TGTGCCAGCAGCCTCCCGGGACAGGGGGCACCAGATACGCAGTATTTT.

The V gene is TRBV20-1, the J gene TRBJ2-5; no reliable D call. The CDR3 totals 10 residues. V shed 8 bases and J shed 0 bases, with 4 bases lying between them. Germline loops: CDR1 DFQATT, CDR2 SNEGSKA (reference sequence). CDR3 nucleotide sequence: TGCAGTACTGACCAAGAGACCCAGTACTTC. Translating it yields CSTDQETQYF.